The 28 T cell receptor beta chains in this list originate from one sample, sequenced in a study of radiotherapy plus CTLA-4 blockade in lung cancer. Sequencing was performed with immunoSEQ multiplex PCR; in TCRdb, only in-frame clones are kept and a portion is missing. The sample lists over 80,000 clones, around four fifths occurring once. The sequencing used peripheral blood, collected from a patient treated with radiotherapy plus ipilimumab. These receptors were obtained from a human donor with non-small cell lung cancer who had stable disease on radiotherapy plus ipilimumab.

The J gene is TRBJ1-6, the V gene TRBV2, with D possibly matching TRBD1 (6 bases). The CDR3 is 15 residues long. From germline, CDR1 is SNHLY and CDR2 FYNNEI. V was shortened by 6 bases and J by 0 bases, with 9 bases between the two germline ends. CDR3 coding DNA: TGTGCCAGCAGGGACAGCAGCTCCTATAATTCACCCCTCCACTTT. Its translation is CASRDSSSYNSPLHF.

This rearrangement joins TRBV15 to TRBJ2-7; 7 bases match TRBD2. Germline lookup yields CDR1 LNHNV and CDR2 YYDKDF (reference sequence). The CDR3 is 16 amino acids. J gave up 3 bases and V 0 bases, and 8 bases lay outside the gene matches. The DNA of the CDR3 is TGTGCCACCAGCAGAGATCGGGTAGCGGGTAGCTACGAGCAGTACTTC. Protein sequence: CATSRDRVAGSYEQYF.

The count of this clone is one. This rearrangement joins TRBV9 to TRBJ2-5; TRBD2 might be the D (6 bases). V was clipped by 0 bases and J by 9 bases, with 15 bases between them. The CDR3 spans 14 residues. Germline V gives CDR1 SGDLS, CDR2 YYNGEE. This CDR3 reads CASSVVGGRGAQYF. In DNA, the CDR3 is TGTGCCAGCAGCGTAGTGGGGGGTCGCGGGGCCCAGTACTTC.

The V gene is TRBV28, the J gene TRBJ2-1, with 9 nucleotides matching TRBD1. CDR1 and CDR2 (germline): MDHEN, SYDVKM. Trimming took 6 bases from V and 9 from J; bases not matched to a gene: 12. The CDR3 spans 15 residues. This chain's CDR3 is CASSPLGTGRGEQFF. The CDR3 DNA reads TGTGCCAGCAGCCCCCTCGGGACAGGGAGGGGTGAGCAGTTCTTC.

This chain uses TRBV7-8 with TRBJ1-2; D remains ambiguous. The CDR3 sequence is 17 residues long. V was shortened by 5 bases and J by 3 bases, with 22 bases between the two germline ends. Germline CDR1 reads SGHVS; CDR2 reads FQNEAQ. CDR3 DNA: TGTGCCAGCAGCCCTAAATCCGACTCCGAAAGGGACTATGGCTACACCTTC. Translation: CASSPKSDSERDYGYTF.

This chain links TRBV5-4 with TRBJ2-5; unclear D gene. Germline V gives CDR1 SGHNT, CDR2 YYREEE (reference sequence). The CDR3 sequence is 12 residues long. V dropped 2 bases and J dropped 4 bases, with 6 bases sitting between them. The DNA of the CDR3 is TGTGCCAGCAGCTTAGCAGGAGAGACCCAGTACTTC. It encodes CASSLAGETQYF.

The chain links TRBV5-4 to TRBJ2-5; D might be TRBD2 (6 bases). V was clipped by 0 bases and J by 4 bases, with 13 bases between them. Germline CDR1 and CDR2: SGHNT and YYREEE (reference sequence). CDR3 length: 15 amino acids. CDR3 coding DNA: TGTGCCAGCAGCTTGGAGTCCGGGAGCCGAGAGACCCAGTACTTC. Its translation is CASSLESGSRETQYF.

The genes are TRBV12-5 and TRBJ2-3; 9 bases align to TRBD2. The germline V gene encodes CDR1 LGHNT and CDR2 FRNRAP. The CDR3 has 19 amino acids. The trim removed 2 bases at V and 0 bases at J, leaving 12 bases unmatched. Here the CDR3 DNA reads TGTGCTAGTGGTTTGATGGGGCTAGCGGGGCATGCGAGCACAGATACGCAGTATTTT. Its translation is CASGLMGLAGHASTDTQYF.

V is TRBV10-3 and J is TRBJ1-4; tentatively, D is TRBD1 (6 bases). CDR1 is ENHRY, CDR2 SYGVKD, per germline. This CDR3 contains 15 residues. The V end lost 0 bases, the J end lost 4 bases, and 9 bases lay between the germline ends. The CDR3 bases are TGTGCCATCAGTGAGTCGCAGGGGATTAATGAAAAACTGTTTTTT. Its translation: CAISESQGINEKLFF.

The J gene is TRBJ1-6, the V gene TRBV27, with D possibly being TRBD1 (5 bases). CDR3 size: 14 residues. From germline, CDR1 is MNHEY and CDR2 SMNVEV (reference sequence). Trimming pared 3 bases from V and 7 bases from J, leaving 10 bases between. The CDR3: CASSLGQLNSPLHF. For the CDR3, the DNA is TGTGCCAGCAGTTTGGGGCAGTTGAATTCACCCCTCCACTTT.

The chain is built from TRBV7-2 and TRBJ2-5, with 11 bases fitting TRBD2. The CDR3 has 15 amino acids. The junction had 6 bases not matched to a gene; V was cut back by 5 bases and J by 4 bases. Germline CDR1 and CDR2: SGHTA and FQGNSA. As DNA, the CDR3 is TGTGCCAGCAGCGCACGTAGCGGGGGGGCAGAGACCCAGTACTTC. Protein: CASSARSGGAETQYF.

The J gene is TRBJ2-3, the V gene TRBV27; 10 bases match TRBD2. CDR3 size: 17 residues. Trimming removed 2 bases from V and 0 bases from J; junction bases left unmatched: 5. Germline V CDR1 and CDR2: MNHEY, SMNVEV (reference sequence). CDR3: CASSLSLAGASTDTQYF. DNA for the CDR3: TGTGCCAGCAGTTTAAGCCTAGCGGGGGCGAGCACAGATACGCAGTATTTT.

DNA of the CDR3: TGTGCCAGCTCAGTTGGAGGGGTGGGCAATCAGCCCCAGCATTTT. Residues: CASSVGGVGNQPQHF. The chain carries TRBV28 and TRBJ1-5, with D perhaps TRBD1 (5 bases). Germline V lookup: CDR1 MDHEN, CDR2 SYDVKM. The CDR3 totals 15 residues. The V end lost 8 bases, the J end lost 2 bases, and 16 bases lay between the germline ends.

This clone was detected only a few times. The J gene is TRBJ2-7, the V gene TRBV2, with TRBD1 identical over 7 bases. This CDR3 is 14 amino acids long. CDR1 and CDR2 (germline): SNHLY, FYNNEI. Unmatched junction bases numbered 4, after V lost 3 bases and J lost 2 bases. The CDR3 nucleotides read TGTGCCAGCAGTGATCAGGGGGAACCCTACGAGCAGTACTTC. Residues: CASSDQGEPYEQYF.

The chain joins TRBV2 to TRBJ1-6; possibly TRBD1 for D (5 bases). The CDR3 is 15 residues long. Per the germline V gene, CDR1 is SNHLY and CDR2 is FYNNEI. Trimming removed 6 bases at V and 9 bases at J, with 18 bases between. As DNA, the CDR3 is TGTGCCAGCAGGATTAGACAGACCGAGGGTTCACCCCTCCACTTT. Translation: CASRIRQTEGSPLHF.

This chain connects TRBV6-5 to TRBJ1-4, with D uncertain. The CDR3 covers 13 residues. Per germline, CDR1 MNHEY and CDR2 SVGAGI. Trimming removed 6 bases at V and 7 bases at J, with 12 bases between. CDR3 region: CASSSGGSEKLFF. The CDR3 DNA follows: TGTGCCAGCAGCTCTGGAGGAAGTGAAAAACTGTTTTTT.

The chain employs TRBV28 and TRBJ2-6; possible D gene TRBD2, 7 bases. Germline lookup yields CDR1 MDHEN and CDR2 SYDVKM. V was cut by 3 bases and J by 4 bases, with 13 bases left in between. The CDR3 runs to 16 residues. CDR3 in amino acids: CASSFGGADGANVLTF. CDR3 nucleotide sequence: TGTGCCAGCAGTTTTGGGGGGGCTGACGGGGCCAACGTCCTGACTTTC.

On this clone itself: An end of the junction differs from the germline gene, which may be a read error. The J gene is TRBJ2-5, the V gene TRBV7-7; possibly TRBD2 for D (6 bases). The germline V gene has CDR1 SSHAT and CDR2 FNYEAQ (reference sequence). The CDR3 runs to 15 residues. CDR3 sequence reads: CASSPRDSGQETQYF. As DNA, the CDR3 is TGTGCTAGCAGCCCCCGGGACTCCGGCCAAGAGACCCAGTACTTC.

The V call is TRBV28, the J call TRBJ2-7; TRBD2 matches 10 bases. Germline trimming cut 2 bases from V and 4 bases from J; bases unmatched to any gene: 5. Germline-derived CDR1 and CDR2 are MDHEN and SYDVKM. This CDR3 is 15 amino acids long. The chain's CDR3 is CASSLETSGKYEQYF. CDR3 bases: TGTGCCAGCAGTTTAGAAACTAGCGGGAAGTACGAGCAGTACTTC.

The chain uses TRBV5-4 and TRBJ1-3; D ambiguous. V was clipped by 0 bases and J by 0 bases, with 4 bases between them. The CDR3 spans 14 residues. The V gene's germline CDR1 is SGHNT and CDR2 YYREEE (reference sequence). The CDR3 sequence is CASSLGHSGNTIYF. DNA for the CDR3: TGTGCCAGCAGCTTGGGGCACTCTGGAAACACCATATATTTT.

J is TRBJ2-5 and V is TRBV9; D may match TRBD1 or TRBD2 (6 bases each). V was shortened by 0 bases and J by 5 bases, with 11 bases between the two germline ends. Germline V CDR1 and CDR2: SGDLS, YYNGEE. This CDR3 is built from 14 residues. In DNA, the CDR3 is TGTGCCAGCAGCGTAGGGGGGGCCGAGGAGACCCAGTACTTC. Residues: CASSVGGAEETQYF.

J is TRBJ2-1 and V is TRBV5-1; 8 bases align to TRBD2. This CDR3 region has 14 residues. The germline CDR1 and CDR2 sequences are SGHRS and YFSETQ. The J segment lost 5 bases and the V segment lost 0 bases, leaving 1 base of the junction unmatched. Here the CDR3 reads CASSLGTSNNEQFF. Written as DNA, the CDR3 is TGCGCCAGCAGCTTGGGGACTAGCAACAATGAGCAGTTCTTC.

This clone was counted between two and nine times. The CDR3 nucleotides are TGTGCCAGCAGTCCCCCGTTCACAGATACGCAGTATTTT. It is translated as CASSPPFTDTQYF. V usage is TRBV2 and J usage is TRBJ2-3; D remains unclear. The CDR3 covers 13 residues. V was clipped by 5 bases and J by 2 bases, with 8 bases between them. The V gene's germline CDR1 is SNHLY and CDR2 FYNNEI.

The chain carries TRBV7-8 and TRBJ1-1; tentative D call: TRBD1 (5 bases). CDR1 is SGHVS and CDR2 is FQNEAQ in the germline V gene. V lost 1 base and J 3 bases, leaving 12 bases between the germline ends. The length of the CDR3 is 15 residues. This CDR3 reads CASSLVKGIYTEAFF. CDR3 DNA: TGTGCCAGCAGCTTAGTGAAGGGGATATACACTGAAGCTTTCTTT. Full variable domain (remainder filled in from reference TRBV7-8 and TRBJ1-1): GAGVSQSPRYKVAKRGQDVALRCDPISGHVSLFWYQQALGQGPEFLTYFQNEAQLDKSGLPSDRFFAERPEGSVSTLKIQRTQQEDSAVYLCASSLVKGIYTEAFFGQGTRLTVV.

The genes are TRBV29-1 and TRBJ2-7; D not certain. CDR1 is SQVTM, CDR2 ANQGSEA, per germline. V was pared by 6 bases and J by 2 bases, with 8 bases between. CDR3 size: 11 residues. CDR3 nucleotide sequence: TGCAGCGTGGGATTGGCCTACGAGCAGTACTTC. Translated: CSVGLAYEQYF.

The chain combines TRBV23-1 with TRBJ1-5; D is perhaps TRBD1 (6 bases). TRBV23-1 counts as an open reading frame of uncertain function. The V and J ends lost 1 base and 7 bases respectively, with 14 bases between them. This CDR3 is 15 amino acids long. CDR3 nucleotide sequence: TGCGCCAGCAGTCAATGGGACACCCGATGGCAGCCCCAGCATTTT. Translation gives CASSQWDTRWQPQHF.

This chain uses TRBV7-9 with TRBJ2-5; D is uncertain. Germline CDR1 SEHNR, CDR2 FQNEAQ (reference sequence). Trimming stripped 2 bases from V and 5 bases from J, with 12 bases between. The length of the CDR3 is 14 residues. In DNA form, the CDR3 reads TGTGCCAGCAGCTTAAGTTCGGGCAGCGAGACCCAGTACTTC. This translates into CASSLSSGSETQYF.

The V call is TRBV2, the J call TRBJ2-3; D possibly corresponds to TRBD1 (5 bases). V was pared by 6 bases and J by 0 bases, with 10 bases between. The length of the CDR3 is 14 residues. CDR1 is SNHLY, CDR2 FYNNEI, per germline. The CDR3 bases are TGTGCCAGCAGGCTCACAGGTAGCACAGATACGCAGTATTTT. This gives the protein CASRLTGSTDTQYF.